This TCR beta chain emerged from a study of T cell responses to AZD1222 COVID-19 vaccine. With respect to this clone: Antigen specificity is unknown.

Study-wide results and limits: With dominance at 160-218 and 743-854, vaccine-associated CD4 TCRs spanned spike. It should be noted that donors were predominantly white British and more often female, and clonal diversity was possibly underestimated. Baseline serostatus was positive in only a handful of AZD1222 recipients. Repertoire sampling was restricted to post-peak T cell response timepoints.

In germline, CDR1 is LNHDA, CDR2 SQIVND (reference sequence). The V segment lost 5 bases and the J segment 9 bases; nucleotides outside the gene matches: 14. This CDR3 has 17 residues. Sequencing was performed with immunoSEQ multiplex PCR; in TCRdb, only in-frame clones are kept and a portion is missing. The profile shows 140,000 to 150,000 clones, 85% to 90% of them singletons. The chain couples TRBV19 to TRBJ2-1; TRBD1 matches 12 bases. The receptor was derived from an adult in good health. The sequencing here drew on peripheral blood, taken on day 0 of AZD1222 vaccination. This CDR3 reads CASSAEPGQGAHGEQFF. In nucleotides, the CDR3 is TGTGCCAGTAGTGCTGAACCGGGACAGGGGGCGCACGGTGAGCAGTTCTTC.